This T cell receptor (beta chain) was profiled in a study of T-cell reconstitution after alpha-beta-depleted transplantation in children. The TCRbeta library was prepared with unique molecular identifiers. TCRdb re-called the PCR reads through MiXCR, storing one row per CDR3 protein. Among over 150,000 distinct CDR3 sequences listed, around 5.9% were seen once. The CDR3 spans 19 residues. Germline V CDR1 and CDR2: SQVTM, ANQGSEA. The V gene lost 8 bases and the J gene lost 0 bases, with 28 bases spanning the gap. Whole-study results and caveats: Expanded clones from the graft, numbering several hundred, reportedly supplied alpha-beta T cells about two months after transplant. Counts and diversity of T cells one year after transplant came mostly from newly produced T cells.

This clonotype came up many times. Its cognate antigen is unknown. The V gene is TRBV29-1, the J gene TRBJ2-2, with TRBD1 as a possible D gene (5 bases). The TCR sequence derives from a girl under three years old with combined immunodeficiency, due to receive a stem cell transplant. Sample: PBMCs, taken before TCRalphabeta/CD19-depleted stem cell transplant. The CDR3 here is CSPWGQSYYHPSNTGELFF. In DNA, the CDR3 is TGCAGCCCTTGGGGCCAGTCCTACTATCACCCATCGAACACCGGGGAGCTGTTTTTT.